This TCR beta chain was recovered during a study of Graves' ophthalmopathy and Graves' hyperthyroidism. Study observations and caveats: Most thyroid clonotypes with frequency above 0.001 were detected in blood too.

With 2 bases removed from V and 3 bases from J, the gap between germline ends came to 10 bases. In germline, CDR1 is LGHNA, CDR2 YNFKEQ. CDR3 length: 14 residues. This clonotype appeared many times. Its cognate antigen is unknown. Amplification from RNA transcripts yielded the TCR beta CDR3 regions. An initial RT-PCR round employing HTBI primers preceded a second-round multiplex PCR. MiXCR was run by TCRdb on the multiplex PCR reads, yielding one entry per CDR3 protein. The sample consists of 500,000 to 800,000 distinct CDR3 sequences, about two fifths of them appearing once. This rearrangement joins TRBV4-2 to TRBJ1-2; perhaps TRBD1 as D (5 bases). The origin of this receptor is an adult man with Graves' ophthalmopathy. The source material was peripheral blood. As DNA, the CDR3 is TGTGCCAGCAGCCAAATGGGGGGGTACTATGGCTACACCTTC. This encodes CASSQMGGYYGYTF.